This passage covers 27 T cell receptor beta chains from one sample sequenced in a study of cytomegalovirus exposure and HLA in healthy donors (dated 2017 in TCRdb). The library relied on the immunoSEQ multiplex PCR assay. Imported from immuneACCESS, the table was reduced by TCRdb to in-frame sequences with V and J called. These copies leave out some clones; in studies compared against another copy, an unresolved V gene accounts for under half, and the cause of the remainder is not known. For this sample there are 90,000 to 150,000 clones; roughly 88% appear just once. 6% to 7% of the sample is held by the ten biggest clonotypes. Source material: PBMCs. These receptors were taken from a woman aged 18-29 years in good health and CMV-seropositive.

The rearrangement links TRBV7-2 to TRBJ1-2; 8 bases line up with TRBD1. The V gene's germline CDR1 is SGHTA and CDR2 FQGNSA. After removal of 5 bases from V and 7 bases from J, the junction contained 6 bases not matched to a gene. The CDR3 has 13 residues. In nucleotides, the CDR3 is TGTGCCAGCAGCCGGACAGGGTGGCGTGGCTACACCTTC. It translates to CASSRTGWRGYTF.

CDR3 in DNA: TGTGCCAGCTCGAGGGACAGCCGTGCAACTAATGAAAAACTGTTTTTT. Its protein product is CASSRDSRATNEKLFF. The chain uses TRBV18 and TRBJ1-4; 7 bases fit TRBD1. Germline loops: CDR1 KGHSH, CDR2 LQKENI. Germline trimming cut 6 bases from V and 0 bases from J; bases unmatched to any gene: 7. The CDR3 totals 16 residues.

The chain carries TRBV10-3 and TRBJ1-5; a weak D match, TRBD1 (5 bases). CDR1 is ENHRY, CDR2 SYGVKD, per germline. Deletions cut 3 bases from V and 0 bases from J, with 9 bases between. This CDR3 is 15 amino acids long. The CDR3 DNA sequence: TGTGCCATCAGTGAAGGGGTCTATAGCAATCAGCCCCAGCATTTT. It is translated as CAISEGVYSNQPQHF.

Only one count was recorded for this clone. The V gene is TRBV6-5, the J gene TRBJ2-1, with TRBD2 identical over 14 bases. Trimming at V came to 2 bases and at J to 7 bases, leaving 4 bases not matched to a gene. Germline V gene lookup returns CDR1 MNHEY and CDR2 SVGAGI. This CDR3 comprises 16 residues. The DNA for the CDR3 is TGTGCCAGCAGTTACACGGGACTAGCGGGAGCTAATGAGCAGTTCTTC. It is translated as CASSYTGLAGANEQFF.

This sequence joins TRBV5-4 and TRBJ1-2; 9 bases are shared with TRBD1. The CDR3 is 17 residues long. Germline CDR1 reads SGHNT; CDR2 reads YYREEE (reference sequence). Trimming at V came to 3 bases and at J to 8 bases, leaving 17 bases not matched to a gene. This CDR3 reads CASSSRVGGQGIWGYTF. DNA of the CDR3: TGTGCCAGCAGCTCCCGTGTGGGGGGACAGGGAATATGGGGCTACACCTTC.

This chain links TRBV5-4 with TRBJ2-5; 13 nucleotides agree with TRBD2. The germline V gene has CDR1 SGHNT and CDR2 YYREEE (reference sequence). J gave up 6 bases and V 0 bases, and 8 bases lay outside the gene matches. CDR3 size: 17 residues. CDR3 loop: CASSLGTSGGGPKTQYF. Written as DNA, the CDR3 is TGTGCCAGCAGCTTGGGTACTAGCGGGGGGGGTCCGAAGACCCAGTACTTC.

The chain has TRBV6-1 and TRBJ1-1; D ambiguous. V was clipped by 6 bases and J by 2 bases, with 13 bases between them. Germline V gene sequence: CDR1 MNHNS, CDR2 SASEGT. The CDR3 covers 14 residues. DNA of the CDR3: TGTGCCAGCAGAAAGACGGAGGGTAACACTGAAGCTTTCTTT. Its protein is CASRKTEGNTEAFF.

This rearrangement joins TRBV2 to TRBJ2-5; D is ambiguous. The germline V gene has CDR1 SNHLY and CDR2 FYNNEI. The CDR3 loop spans 11 amino acids. V lost 8 bases to trimming and J lost 5 bases, with 9 bases between them. DNA for the CDR3: TGTGCCAGCGAAGAGATGGAGACCCAGTACTTC. Protein sequence: CASEEMETQYF.

This chain uses TRBV19 with TRBJ1-1; the D gene is possibly TRBD1 (6 bases). The V and J ends lost 6 bases and 4 bases respectively, with 18 bases between them. The CDR3 covers 15 residues. Germline V gene data show CDR1 as LNHDA and CDR2 as SQIVND (reference sequence). The CDR3 region has the DNA TGTGCCAGTAGGCTAAGCCAGGGGTCGGTCACTGAAGCTTTCTTT. Its translation is CASRLSQGSVTEAFF.

The chain couples TRBV19 to TRBJ2-3, with 10 positions matching TRBD2. CDR3 length: 16 amino acids. Germline loops: CDR1 LNHDA, CDR2 SQIVND (reference sequence). The V gene end was trimmed by 5 bases and the J gene end by 6 bases; junction bases not matched to a gene: 11. CDR3 amino acids: CASSVGLAGASDTQYF. For the CDR3, the DNA is TGTGCCAGTAGTGTGGGGCTAGCGGGAGCCTCCGATACGCAGTATTTT.

V usage is TRBV29-1 and J usage is TRBJ2-1; D remains ambiguous. The CDR3 runs 12 residues. V was pared by 1 base and J by 4 bases, with 5 bases between. Germline values: CDR1 SQVTM, CDR2 ANQGSEA. The CDR3 spells CSVEVRYNEQFF. The CDR3 nucleotides read TGCAGCGTTGAAGTCAGGTACAATGAGCAGTTCTTC.

The chain carries TRBV4-1 and TRBJ2-7; TRBD2 matches 7 bases. The CDR3 sequence is 15 residues long. Germline V gene sequence: CDR1 MGHRA, CDR2 YSYEKL. The junction had 7 bases not matched to a gene; V was cut back by 3 bases and J by 2 bases. As DNA, the CDR3 is TGCGCCAGCAGCCAGGCTAGCGGAAATGCCTACGAGCAGTACTTC. It is translated as CASSQASGNAYEQYF.

Concerning this clone: The sample contains more than one DNA sequence encoding this CDR3. The rearrangement joins TRBV5-1 to TRBJ1-1, with D possibly matching TRBD1 (5 bases). The CDR3 covers 14 residues. CDR1 and CDR2 from the germline V gene are SGHRS and YFSETQ. V was clipped by 4 bases and J by 1 base, with 11 bases between them. The CDR3 DNA reads TGCGCCAGCAGCCTCCAAACAGGGAACACTGAAGCTTTCTTT. Translated: CASSLQTGNTEAFF.

The rearrangement links TRBV14 to TRBJ2-1; maybe TRBD2 (6 bases). The CDR3 runs 13 residues. Trimming left V 4 bases short and J 15 bases short, with 19 bases between. Germline CDR1 is SGHDN and CDR2 is FVKESK. In DNA form, the CDR3 reads TGTGCCAGCAGCCTAAGCCGGGGGTTATCTCCGTTCTTC. It specifies CASSLSRGLSPFF.

The V and J genes are TRBV6-1 and TRBJ1-3; the D is unclear. Trimming took 0 bases from V and 6 from J, leaving 12 bases between them. The CDR3 has 15 residues. Germline V gene sequence: CDR1 MNHNS, CDR2 SASEGT. CDR3 nucleotides: TGTGCCAGCAGTGAAGCGCTATCCACCGCAAACACCATATATTTT. Its protein product is CASSEALSTANTIYF.

There are a few counts of this clone. Because the CDR3 is missing its conserved closing phenylalanine or tryptophan, this is likely a read error. No DNA is shown, since the ends of the CDR3 on it are uncertain; the CDR3 is the one TCRdb lists. The V and J genes are TRBV10-1 and TRBJ1-2; no DNA check was done on the table's D call, TRBD1. The CDR3 is made up of 11 amino acids, end residues included. Germline CDR1 is WNHNN and CDR2 is SYGVQD (reference sequence). The CDR3 spells CASSAYGVGTA.

In DNA, the CDR3 is TGTGCCAGCGGGAATTCGGGAACTGAAGCTTTCTTT. As protein: CASGNSGTEAFF. The rearrangement uses TRBV14 and TRBJ1-1; D remains unclear. Trimming stripped 8 bases from V and 5 bases from J, with 12 bases between. The CDR3 covers 12 residues. From germline, CDR1 is SGHDN and CDR2 FVKESK.

This clone was picked up a small number of times. The chain carries TRBV11-2 and TRBJ2-7, with TRBD2 identical over 13 bases. CDR3 length: 17 amino acids. Germline lookup yields CDR1 SGHAT and CDR2 FQNNGV. J was trimmed by 0 bases and V by 4 bases; bases with no gene match: 6. Here the CDR3 reads CASSSTSGGRSSYEQYF. In DNA, the CDR3 is TGTGCCAGCAGCTCGACTAGCGGGGGGCGTTCCTCCTACGAGCAGTACTTC. The full variable domain, its missing parts supplied by reference TRBV11-2 and TRBJ2-7, is EAGVAQSPRYKIIEKRQSVAFWCNPISGHATLYWYQQILGQGPKLLIQFQNNGVVDDSQLPKDRFSAERLKGVDSTLKIQPAKLEDSAVYLCASSSTSGGRSSYEQYFGPGTRLTVT.

The J gene is TRBJ2-7, the V gene TRBV19; 9 positions match TRBD2. The CDR3 loop spans 14 amino acids. Germline CDR1 is LNHDA and CDR2 is SQIVND (reference sequence). J lost 3 bases, V lost 6 bases, and 6 bases had no gene match. The CDR3 sequence is CASRETSGGYEQYF. CDR3 coding DNA: TGTGCCAGTAGGGAGACTAGCGGAGGCTACGAGCAGTACTTC.

The chain combines TRBV7-8 with TRBJ1-5; 10 nucleotides line up with TRBD1. CDR3 length: 18 amino acids. V gave up 3 bases and J gave up 0 bases; unmatched junction bases: 8. Germline V lookup: CDR1 SGHVS, CDR2 FQNEAQ. CDR3 sequence: CASSFRGQGGSSNQPQHF. The CDR3 bases are TGTGCCAGCAGCTTCCGCGGACAGGGGGGGAGTAGCAATCAGCCCCAGCATTTT.

The V call is TRBV30, the J call TRBJ1-4; D remains ambiguous. Germline V gene sequence: CDR1 GTSNPN, CDR2 SVGIG (reference sequence). The CDR3 has 14 amino acids. V lost 7 bases to trimming and J lost 7 bases, with 19 bases between them. This CDR3 reads CASSAGNRGEKLFF. As DNA, the CDR3 is TGTGCCTCCTCAGCGGGGAACCGGGGTGAAAAACTGTTTTTT.

The rearrangement uses TRBV27 and TRBJ2-3; 8 bases align to TRBD2. The CDR3 spans 15 residues. Losses at the gene ends were 6 bases for V and 3 bases for J; bases not matched to a gene: 8. CDR1 and CDR2 from the germline V gene are MNHEY and SMNVEV (reference sequence). This CDR3 reads CASRPSGSGTDTQYF. CDR3 DNA sequence: TGTGCCAGCAGACCCAGCGGGAGTGGAACAGATACGCAGTATTTT.

The CDR3 DNA sequence: TGTGCCACCAGCAGGGAGACAGGGGGCGGTTATGGCTACACCTTC. Its translation is CATSRETGGGYGYTF. The V and J genes are TRBV15 and TRBJ1-2, with 10 bases lining up with TRBD1. J was trimmed by 5 bases and V by 3 bases; bases with no gene match: 6. CDR3 length equals 15 residues. Germline lookup yields CDR1 LNHNV and CDR2 YYDKDF (reference sequence).

This chain uses TRBV25-1 with TRBJ2-5; no clear D gene. This CDR3 contains 12 residues. V dropped 7 bases and J dropped 4 bases, with 10 bases sitting between them. Germline V gene lookup returns CDR1 MGHDK and CDR2 SYGVNS. DNA of the CDR3: TGTGCCAGCACCTCGGGTCGAGAGACCCAGTACTTC. Translation: CASTSGRETQYF.

The genes are TRBV18 and TRBJ2-1; 12 bases line up with TRBD2. CDR1 is KGHSH, CDR2 LQKENI, per germline. V was pared by 3 bases and J by 5 bases, with 11 bases of the junction left unmatched. This CDR3 has 18 residues. Written as DNA, the CDR3 is TGTGCCAGCTCACCGGTCGGACTAGCGGGAAGTGTCCACAATGAGCAGTTCTTC. It translates to CASSPVGLAGSVHNEQFF.

This rearrangement joins TRBV7-9 to TRBJ1-1; no clear D. Between the trimmed V and J ends, which lost 7 bases and 8 bases, there was a span of 11 bases. Germline CDR1 reads SEHNR; CDR2 reads FQNEAQ (reference sequence). The CDR3 is made up of 11 amino acids. The CDR3 loop is CASTLDREAFF. The CDR3 bases are TGTGCCAGCACCCTAGACCGGGAAGCTTTCTTT.

The chain recombines TRBV5-1 with TRBJ2-7, with TRBD2 matching 11 bases. The CDR3 consists of 16 residues. The germline CDR1 and CDR2 sequences are SGHRS and YFSETQ. The V gene end was trimmed by 7 bases and the J gene end by 4 bases; junction bases not matched to a gene: 13. DNA for the CDR3: TGCGCCAGCCAAAGACTAGCGGGATTCAATAGTTACGAGCAGTACTTC. This encodes CASQRLAGFNSYEQYF.